Sequencing of this T cell receptor (beta chain) was carried out in a study of beta chain features in type 1 diabetes. Overall study findings and caveats: All four CD4+ subsets of Type 1 diabetes patients contained TCRB CDR3s that were moderately but significantly shorter.

The study reverse transcribed the entire isolated RNA, so it sequenced expressed TCRB transcripts. Profiled with immunoSEQ multiplex PCR; TCRdb holds only in-frame clones, not every one. This table holds more than 300,000 clones, about 16% found once. CD4+ naive, central memory, regulatory and stem cell-like memory cells were sorted via CD45RO/CCR7/CD25/CD127/CD95/CD27. The purity of all sorted populations exceeded 98%. This CDR3 comprises 15 residues. The V end was cut by 0 bases, the J end by 5 bases, with 13 bases between. Germline CDR1 SGHDN, CDR2 FVKESK. The table lists this clone with a few counts. Its antigen is unknown.

V gene TRBV14 combines with J gene TRBJ1-2; the D is unclear. The material sequenced was naive CD4+ T cells from blood. The sequence derives from a woman aged 18 to 35 in good health. CDR3 loop: CASSQEGLRRYGYTF. Here the CDR3 DNA reads TGTGCCAGCAGCCAAGAGGGTCTCCGGAGATATGGCTACACCTTC.